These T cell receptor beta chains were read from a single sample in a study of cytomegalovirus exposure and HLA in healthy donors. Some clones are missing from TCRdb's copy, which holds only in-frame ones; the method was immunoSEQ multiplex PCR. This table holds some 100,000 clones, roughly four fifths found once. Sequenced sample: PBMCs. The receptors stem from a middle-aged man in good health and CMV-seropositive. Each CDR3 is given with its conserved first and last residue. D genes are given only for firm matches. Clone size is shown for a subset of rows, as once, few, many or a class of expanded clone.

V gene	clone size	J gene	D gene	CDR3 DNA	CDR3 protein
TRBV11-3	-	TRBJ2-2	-	TGTGCCAGCAGCCGTGTCCGGGGGAACACCGGGGAGCTGTTTTTT	CASSRVRGNTGELFF
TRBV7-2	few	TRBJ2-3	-	TGTGCCAGCAGCTTTCCCCGGGTTCTCCCAGATACGCAGTATTTT	CASSFPRVLPDTQYF
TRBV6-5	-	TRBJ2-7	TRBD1	TGTGCCAGCAGAAGGGACAGCACCTACGAGCAGTACTTC	CASRRDSTYEQYF
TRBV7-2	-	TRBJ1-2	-	TGTGCCAGCAGCTTAGAGTCTGGGCCCAACTATGGCTACACCTTC	CASSLESGPNYGYTF
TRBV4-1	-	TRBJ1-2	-	TGCGCCAGCAGCCTAACCCCTCAGGGGATCAGTGGCTACACCTTC	CASSLTPQGISGYTF
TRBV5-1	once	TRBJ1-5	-	TGCGCCAGCAGCCCAGACCGGGATCAGCCCCAGCATTTT	CASSPDRDQPQHF
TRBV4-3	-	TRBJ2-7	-	TGCGCCAGCAGCCAAGGAGGGGGTCCCTACGAGCAGTACTTC	CASSQGGGPYEQYF
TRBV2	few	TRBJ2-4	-	TGTGCCAGCAGTAATGCGGGACTCCAGACGGACATTCAGTACTTC	CASSNAGLQTDIQYF
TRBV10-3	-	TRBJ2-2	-	TGTGCCATCAGTGAACTTAGCGGTACGAACACCGGGGAGCTGTTTTTT	CAISELSGTNTGELFF
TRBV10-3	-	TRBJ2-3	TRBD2	TGTGCCACGGGACTAGCGGGACCCACAGATACGCAGTATTTT	CATGLAGPTDTQYF
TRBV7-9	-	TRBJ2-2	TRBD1	TGTGCCAGCAGCTCGACGGGACAGGAGAACACCGGGGAGCTGTTTTTT	CASSSTGQENTGELFF
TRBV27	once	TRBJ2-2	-	TGTGCCAGCAGTCCGGGACTCCGGGAGCTGTTTTTT	CASSPGLRELFF
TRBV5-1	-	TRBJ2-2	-	TGCGCCAGCAGCTTAGGGGCAGCGAACACCGGGGAGCTGTTTTTT	CASSLGAANTGELFF
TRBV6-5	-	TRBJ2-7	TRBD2	TGTGCCAGCAGTTACTCTAGCGGGGTCCGCTCCTACGAGCAGTACTTC	CASSYSSGVRSYEQYF
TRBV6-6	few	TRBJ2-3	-	TGTGCCACCACGGGGTATAGCACAGATACGCAGTATTTT	CATTGYSTDTQYF
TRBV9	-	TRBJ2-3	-	TGTGCCAGCACGTTTCAAGGCGGGGCCACAGATACGCAGTATTTT	CASTFQGGATDTQYF
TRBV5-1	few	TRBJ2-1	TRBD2	TGCGCCAGCAGCTTTAGCGGGAGCAGGGATGAGCAGTTCTTC	CASSFSGSRDEQFF
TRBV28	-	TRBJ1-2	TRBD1	TGTGCCAGCAGTTTGACAGGGGGCGTAGGCGGCTACACCTTC	CASSLTGGVGGYTF
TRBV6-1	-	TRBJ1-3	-	TGTGCCAGCAGTGAGCGGTTGTCGTTTATCGGAAACACCATATATTTT	CASSERLSFIGNTIYF
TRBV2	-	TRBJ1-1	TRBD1	TGTGCCAGCAGTGGCCGACAGGGGCCGAACACTGAAGCTTTCTTT	CASSGRQGPNTEAFF
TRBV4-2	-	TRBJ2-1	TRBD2	TGTGCCAGCAGCCAAGATCGGAAAGCGGGAGCCGCAGATGAGCAGTTCTTC	CASSQDRKAGAADEQFF
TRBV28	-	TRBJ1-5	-	TGTGCCAGCAGTTTCCCCCCGGCGGGACCGGGATTGAGGGGCAATCAGCCCCAGCATTTT	CASSFPPAGPGLRGNQPQHF
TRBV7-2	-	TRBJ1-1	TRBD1	TGTGCCAGCAGCCAAGAGACAGGGTTGAACACTGAAGCTTTCTTT	CASSQETGLNTEAFF
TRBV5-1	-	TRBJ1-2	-	TGCGCCAGCAGCTTCGACAATTTCAATGGCTACACCTTC	CASSFDNFNGYTF
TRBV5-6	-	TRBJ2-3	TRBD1	TGTGCCAGCCGACAGGGGGTCGGTACAGATACGCAGTATTTT	CASRQGVGTDTQYF
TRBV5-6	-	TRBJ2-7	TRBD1	TGTGCCAGCAGGGGACAGGGGTCAATCCCCTACGAGCAGTACTTC	CASRGQGSIPYEQYF
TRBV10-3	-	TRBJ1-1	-	TGTGCCATCCCCCCCCCGCGGGCCCGGAAAACTGAAGCTTTCTTT	CAIPPPRARKTEAFF
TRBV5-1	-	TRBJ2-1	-	TGCGCCAGCAGCTTGGCCGGTGAGCAGTTCTTC	CASSLAGEQFF
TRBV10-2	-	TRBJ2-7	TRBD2	TGTGCCAGCAGTTATGGGACTAGCGGCTACGAGCAGTACTTC	CASSYGTSGYEQYF
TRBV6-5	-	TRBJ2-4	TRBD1	TGTGCCAGCAGTTACGGTCAGGGGGTAGCCAAAAACATTCAGTACTTC	CASSYGQGVAKNIQYF
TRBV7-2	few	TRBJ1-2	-	TGTGCCAGCAGCTTAGATGGGCCTTTCTTGAACTATGGCTACACCTTC	CASSLDGPFLNYGYTF
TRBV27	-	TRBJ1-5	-	TGTGCCAGCAGTGACGGGGTTCTGAGGCCCCAGCATTTT	CASSDGVLRPQHF
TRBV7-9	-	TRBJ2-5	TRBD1	TGCGCCAGCAGCCGAATCGGACAGGGGTCATGGGGGGTGGAGACCCAGTACTTC	CASSRIGQGSWGVETQYF
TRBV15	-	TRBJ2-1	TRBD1	TGTGCCACCAGCGGTTCCTCAGGGGGTGGTGAGCAGTTCTTC	CATSGSSGGGEQFF
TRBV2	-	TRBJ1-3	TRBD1	TGTGCCAGCGAAAATCAGGGGGGAAGCTCTGGAAACACCATATATTTT	CASENQGGSSGNTIYF
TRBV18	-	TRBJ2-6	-	TGTGCCAGCTCACCAGTAACCCAGATTGGGGCCAACGTCCTGACTTTC	CASSPVTQIGANVLTF
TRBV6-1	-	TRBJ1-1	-	TGTGCCAGCAGACAACAGGGGAACACTGAAGCTTTCTTT	CASRQQGNTEAFF
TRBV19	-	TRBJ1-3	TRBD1	TGTGCCAGTAGTATTATGGGGACAGGGAGCTCTGGAAACACCATATATTTT	CASSIMGTGSSGNTIYF
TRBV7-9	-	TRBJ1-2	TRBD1	TGTGCCAGCAGCCCGGGGACGGCACAGGGGCGAGCTAACTATGGCTACACCTTC	CASSPGTAQGRANYGYTF
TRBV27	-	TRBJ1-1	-	TGTGCCAGCAGTTTATCCCGGGGTAACACTGAAGCTTTCTTT	CASSLSRGNTEAFF
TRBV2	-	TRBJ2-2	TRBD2	TGTGCCAGCAGTGAAATAGGGGTGGCGGGAGGGGGCACCGGGGAGCTGTTTTTT	CASSEIGVAGGGTGELFF
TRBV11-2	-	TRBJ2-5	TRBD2	TGTGCCAGCAGCCAACTAGCGGGGCAAGAGACCCAGTACTTC	CASSQLAGQETQYF
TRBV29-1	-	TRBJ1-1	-	TGCAGCGTTGGAAGGGGACAGAACACTGAAGCTTTCTTT	CSVGRGQNTEAFF
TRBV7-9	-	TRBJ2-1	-	TGTGCCAGCAGCTTAGAACGGGGGCAGGGTAGCGGGGAGCAGTTCTTC	CASSLERGQGSGEQFF